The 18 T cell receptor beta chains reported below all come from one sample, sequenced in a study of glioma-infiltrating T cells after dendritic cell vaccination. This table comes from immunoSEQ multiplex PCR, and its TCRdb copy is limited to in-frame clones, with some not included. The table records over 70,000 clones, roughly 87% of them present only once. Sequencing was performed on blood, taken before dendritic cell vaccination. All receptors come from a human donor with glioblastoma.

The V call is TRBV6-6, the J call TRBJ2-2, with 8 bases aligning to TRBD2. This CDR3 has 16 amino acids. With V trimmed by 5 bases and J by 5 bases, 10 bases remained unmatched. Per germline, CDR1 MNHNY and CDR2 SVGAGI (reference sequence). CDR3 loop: CASSTPRGGQTGELFF. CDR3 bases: TGTGCCAGCAGTACCCCTCGGGGGGGCCAAACCGGGGAGCTGTTTTTT.

The CDR3 DNA reads as TGTGCCGGAGGGGGGACAGGGAACCGATATGGCTACACCTTC. As protein: CAGGGTGNRYGYTF. The rearrangement links TRBV6-1 to TRBJ1-2; 9 bases are a match to TRBD1. The V segment lost 11 bases and the J segment 5 bases; nucleotides outside the gene matches: 12. Germline CDR1 MNHNS, CDR2 SASEGT. The CDR3 sequence is 14 residues long.

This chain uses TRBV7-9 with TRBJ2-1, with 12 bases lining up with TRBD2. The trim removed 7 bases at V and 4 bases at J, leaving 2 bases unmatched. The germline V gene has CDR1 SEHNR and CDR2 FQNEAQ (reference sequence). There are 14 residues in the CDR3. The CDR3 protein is CASKGLAGYNEQFF. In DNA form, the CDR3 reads TGTGCCAGCAAAGGACTAGCGGGGTACAATGAGCAGTTCTTC.

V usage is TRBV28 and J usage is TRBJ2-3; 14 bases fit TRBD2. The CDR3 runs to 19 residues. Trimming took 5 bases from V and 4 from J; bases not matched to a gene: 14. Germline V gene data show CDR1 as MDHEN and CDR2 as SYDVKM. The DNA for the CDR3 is TGTGCCAGCAGTCTCCACCCCGGGACTAGCGGGAGTGGCGCAGATACGCAGTATTTT. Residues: CASSLHPGTSGSGADTQYF.

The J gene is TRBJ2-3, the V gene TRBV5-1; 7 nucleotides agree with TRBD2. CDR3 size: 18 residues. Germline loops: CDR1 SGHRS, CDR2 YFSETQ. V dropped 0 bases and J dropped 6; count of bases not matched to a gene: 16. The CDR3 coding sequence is TGCGCCAGCAGCTTGGGTCATTCTAGGGCGGGAGTTGTGGATACGCAGTATTTT. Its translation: CASSLGHSRAGVVDTQYF.

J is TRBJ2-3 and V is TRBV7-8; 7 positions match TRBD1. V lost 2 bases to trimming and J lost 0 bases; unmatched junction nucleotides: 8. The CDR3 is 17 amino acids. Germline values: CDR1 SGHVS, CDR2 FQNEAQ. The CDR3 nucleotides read TGTGCCAGCAGCTTATTTCTAAGGGACAGTAGCACAGATACGCAGTATTTT. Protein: CASSLFLRDSSTDTQYF.

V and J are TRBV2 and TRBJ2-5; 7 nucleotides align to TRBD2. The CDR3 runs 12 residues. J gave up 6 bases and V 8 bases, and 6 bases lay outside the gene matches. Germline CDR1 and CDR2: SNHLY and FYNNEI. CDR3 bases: TGTGCCAGCGGGGGACTAATACAGACCCAGTACTTC. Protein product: CASGGLIQTQYF.

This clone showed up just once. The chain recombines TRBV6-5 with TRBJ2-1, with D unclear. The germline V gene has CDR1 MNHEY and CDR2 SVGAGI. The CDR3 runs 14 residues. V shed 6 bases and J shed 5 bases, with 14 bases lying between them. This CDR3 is CASSPSFLNNEQFF. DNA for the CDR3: TGTGCCAGCAGCCCCAGTTTCCTTAACAATGAGCAGTTCTTC.

The CDR3 is CASSLDTAGGRNGELFF. CDR3 nucleotide sequence: TGTGCCAGCAGCTTAGACACAGCGGGGGGGCGGAACGGGGAGCTGTTTTTT. V usage is TRBV7-7 and J usage is TRBJ2-2, with 10 bases that match TRBD2. Germline trimming cut 1 base from V and 7 bases from J; bases unmatched to any gene: 9. The germline CDR1 and CDR2 sequences are SSHAT and FNYEAQ (reference sequence). CDR3 length: 17 amino acids.

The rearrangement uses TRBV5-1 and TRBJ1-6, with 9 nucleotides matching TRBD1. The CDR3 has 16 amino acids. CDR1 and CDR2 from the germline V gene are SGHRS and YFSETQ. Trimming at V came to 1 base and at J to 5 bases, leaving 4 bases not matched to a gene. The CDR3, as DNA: TGCGCCAGCAGCTTGTCGGACAGGGGAGATAATTCACCCCTCCACTTT. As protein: CASSLSDRGDNSPLHF.

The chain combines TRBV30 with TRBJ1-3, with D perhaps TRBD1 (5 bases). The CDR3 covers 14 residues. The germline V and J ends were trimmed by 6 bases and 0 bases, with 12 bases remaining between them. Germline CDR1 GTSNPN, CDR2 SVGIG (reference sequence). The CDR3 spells CACSTGSSGNTIYF. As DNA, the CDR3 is TGTGCCTGCTCAACAGGCTCCTCTGGAAACACCATATATTTT.

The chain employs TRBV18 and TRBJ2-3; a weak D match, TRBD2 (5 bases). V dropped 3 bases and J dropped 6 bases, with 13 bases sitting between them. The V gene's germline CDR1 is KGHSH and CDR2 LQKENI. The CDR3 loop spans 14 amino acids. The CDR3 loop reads CASSPTGVGDTQYF. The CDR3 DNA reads TGTGCCAGCTCACCGACCGGGGTGGGGGATACGCAGTATTTT.

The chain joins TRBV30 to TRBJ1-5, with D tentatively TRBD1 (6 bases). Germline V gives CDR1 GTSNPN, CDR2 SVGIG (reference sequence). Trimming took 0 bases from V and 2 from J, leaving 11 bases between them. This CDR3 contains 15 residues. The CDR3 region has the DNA TGTGCCTGGAGTGTCGGCAGGGGTCGCAATCAGCCCCAGCATTTT. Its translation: CAWSVGRGRNQPQHF.

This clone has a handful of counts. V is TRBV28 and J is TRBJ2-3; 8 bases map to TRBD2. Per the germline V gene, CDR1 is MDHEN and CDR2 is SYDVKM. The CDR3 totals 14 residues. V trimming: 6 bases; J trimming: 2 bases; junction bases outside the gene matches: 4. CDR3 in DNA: TGTGCCAGCAGAACGGGGGGGTACACAGATACGCAGTATTTT. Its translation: CASRTGGYTDTQYF.

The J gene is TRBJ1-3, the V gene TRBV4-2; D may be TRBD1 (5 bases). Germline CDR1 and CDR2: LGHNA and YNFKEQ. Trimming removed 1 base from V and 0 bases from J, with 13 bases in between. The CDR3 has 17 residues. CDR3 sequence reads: CASSQALGGGSGNTIYF. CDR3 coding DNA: TGTGCCAGCAGCCAAGCCCTCGGCGGGGGCTCTGGAAACACCATATATTTT.

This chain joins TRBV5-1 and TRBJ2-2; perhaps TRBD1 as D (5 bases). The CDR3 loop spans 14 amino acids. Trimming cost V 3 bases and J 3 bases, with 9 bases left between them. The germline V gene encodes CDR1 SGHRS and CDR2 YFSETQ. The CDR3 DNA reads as TGCGCCAGCAGCTCGCAGGGTTACACCGGGGAGCTGTTTTTT. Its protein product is CASSSQGYTGELFF.

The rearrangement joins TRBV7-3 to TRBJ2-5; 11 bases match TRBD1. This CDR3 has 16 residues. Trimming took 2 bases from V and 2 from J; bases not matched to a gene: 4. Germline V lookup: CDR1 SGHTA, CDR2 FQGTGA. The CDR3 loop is CASSLGTGGGQETQYF. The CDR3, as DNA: TGTGCCAGCAGCTTAGGGACAGGGGGGGGACAAGAGACCCAGTACTTC.

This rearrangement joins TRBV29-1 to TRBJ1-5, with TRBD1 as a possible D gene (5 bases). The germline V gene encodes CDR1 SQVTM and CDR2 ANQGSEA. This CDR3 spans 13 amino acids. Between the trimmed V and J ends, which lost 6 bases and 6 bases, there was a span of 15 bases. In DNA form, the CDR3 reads TGCAGCGTAGATAAGGGGTTTGGTCAGCCCCAGCATTTT. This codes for CSVDKGFGQPQHF.